Here is one TCR beta chain with its context. Its antigen remains undetermined. Base-call qualities are not available, and no considerably larger clone is one nucleotide away. Trimming takes 3 bases from V and 2 bases from J, and the germline ends sit 7 bases apart. From the cysteine through the phenylalanine, the CDR3 covers 13 amino acids. Only the CDR3 region is kept as DNA, spanning 39 bases read in frame from base 1. CDR1 and CDR2 are read off the germline V gene as SGHDT and YYEEEE. The donors were about 40 Caucasian individuals from Russia, aged roughly 6 to 100 years, who were systemically healthy. Ten milliliters of peripheral blood were drawn from each donor into EDTA-treated Vacutainer tubes. Ficoll-Paque density-gradient centrifugation was used to isolate PBMCs, with at least 7 million obtained per sample. Trizol reagent was used to extract total RNA from PBMCs, with at least 5.5 micrograms per sample. Naive CD45RAhigh/CD27high T cell percentages were measured by flow cytometry on a PBMC aliquot from every donor.

Preparation of the library involved 5' RACE. Instrument used: Illumina HiSeq 2500. A second PCR of roughly 7 to 12 cycles was run with a J-beta primer mix and a sample-barcoded 5' primer. Each TCR beta cDNA molecule received a unique molecular identifier from a template-switch 5' adaptor carrying 12 random nucleotides. Each sample yielded at least 3 million CDR3-containing paired-end reads. All of the RNA was converted into first-strand cDNA using the Mint cDNA synthesis kit, with a TRBC-specific oligonucleotide serving as the primer. All cDNA was treated with uracil-DNA glycosylase and then went through a first 18-cycle PCR with the universal primers M1SS and BC2_uni_R. From the authors' description of their analysis: For normalization, 1 million high-quality reads, each with a distinct molecular identifier, were randomly selected from each sample. Reads sharing molecular identifiers were discarded rather than binned into consensus sequences. MiTCR, with a Q25 quality threshold and the strictest error-elimination algorithm, was used for CDR3 identification, clonotype clustering and error correction. Lower-bound total TCR beta diversity was estimated with a nonparametric unseen species model using Euler transformation. Using fastp trimming at Q25 and MiXCR clonotype assembly, TCRdb reanalyzed the public sequencing data and kept in-frame beta chains. Identical CDR3 proteins give one entry, which carries the most common genes and DNA. Clone size and V and J calls follow TCRdb, not the original study. This sample is represented by roughly 2 million distinct CDR3 sequences; 49% of them were singletons. Jointly, the top ten make up more than 2% of the sample.

The data were obtained in a study of blood T cells in healthy people across ages (dated by TCRdb to 2015 to 2017). Looking at the study overall: In model experiments, template switching captured roughly one uniquely barcoded TCR beta cDNA molecule for every two T cells. Using deep sequencing normalized with unique cDNA molecular identifiers, the study measured how TCR beta repertoire diversity changes with age. The donors were split into four age groups: young (average around 15 years), middle-aged (around 40), aged (roughly 60) and long-lived (about 82). To avoid experimental bias, donors of different ages were randomly spread across the sequencing lanes. Two additional independent replicas of 1 million unique cDNA reads from the same blood draw were analyzed for two donors (one aged 18 to 30 and one aged 80 or older). What the authors observed across the whole study: Compared with the aged group, the long-lived group had more naive CD4+ T cells, fewer expanded clones and increased TCR diversity, a pattern suggesting age selection. Observed TCR beta diversity correlated strongly with the percentage of naive T cells measured by flow cytometry. Because the CMV infection status of the donors was unknown, age-related changes in expanded clonotypes may potentially have been confounded. Observed TCR beta diversity per million T cells fell roughly linearly with age, and a significant reduction was already apparent by age around 36. Because profiling used bulk unsorted PBMCs, naive and antigen-experienced compartments could not be compared conclusively. Total diversity estimates from one million sequenced T cells were considered lower bounds and underestimates.

The sample was blood. The TCR originated in a woman aged 40 to 55 in good health. The V and J genes are TRBV5-6 and TRBJ2-3; the D gene could be either TRBD1 or TRBD2, each agreeing at 5 bases. The CDR3 corresponds to CASSWGYTDTQYF. In nucleotides, the sequence is TGTGCCAGCAGCTGGGGGTACACAGATACGCAGTATTTT.